This T cell receptor beta chain was identified during a study of T cell changes during pregnancy in multiple sclerosis. Trimming left V 4 bases short and J 4 bases short, with 11 bases between. The CDR3 totals 13 residues. Germline CDR1 SGHRS, CDR2 YFSETQ. Some clones are missing from TCRdb's copy, which holds only in-frame ones; the method was immunoSEQ multiplex PCR. This table holds tens of thousands of clones, just under 95% found once. This receptor was identified in a female donor with multiple sclerosis, enrolled in a pregnancy study. This chain uses TRBV5-1 with TRBJ2-5, with TRBD2 as a possible D gene (6 bases). Sequenced here: peripheral blood, sampled in the third trimester of pregnancy. CDR3 nucleotides: TGCGCCAGCAGCCTAAGGGGAGGAGAGACCCAGTACTTC. Amino acid sequence: CASSLRGGETQYF.